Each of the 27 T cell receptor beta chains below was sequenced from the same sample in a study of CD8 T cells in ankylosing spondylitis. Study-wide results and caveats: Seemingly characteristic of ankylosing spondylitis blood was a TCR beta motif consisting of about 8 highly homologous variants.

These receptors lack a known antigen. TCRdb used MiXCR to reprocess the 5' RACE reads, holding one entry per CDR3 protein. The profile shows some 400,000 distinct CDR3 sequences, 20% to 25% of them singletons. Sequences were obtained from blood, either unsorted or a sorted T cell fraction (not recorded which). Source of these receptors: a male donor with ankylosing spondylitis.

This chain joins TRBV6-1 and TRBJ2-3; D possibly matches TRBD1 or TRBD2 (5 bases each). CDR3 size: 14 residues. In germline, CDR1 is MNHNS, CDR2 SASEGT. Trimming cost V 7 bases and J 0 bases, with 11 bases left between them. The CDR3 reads CASMGTGSTDTQYF. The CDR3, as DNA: TGTGCCAGCATGGGGACGGGAAGCACAGATACGCAGTATTTT.

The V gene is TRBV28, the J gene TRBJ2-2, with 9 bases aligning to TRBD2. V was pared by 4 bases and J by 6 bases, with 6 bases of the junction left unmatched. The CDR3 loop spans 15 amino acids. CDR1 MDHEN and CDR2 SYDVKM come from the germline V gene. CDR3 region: CASSSAGGGAGELFF. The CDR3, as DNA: TGTGCCAGCAGTTCAGCGGGAGGAGGGGCCGGGGAGCTGTTTTTT. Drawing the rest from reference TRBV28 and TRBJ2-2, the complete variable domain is DVKVTQSSRYLVKRTGEKVFLECVQDMDHENMFWYRQDPGLGLRLIYFSYDVKMKEKGDIPEGYSVSREKKERFSLILESASTNQTSMYLCASSSAGGGAGELFFGEGSRLTVL.

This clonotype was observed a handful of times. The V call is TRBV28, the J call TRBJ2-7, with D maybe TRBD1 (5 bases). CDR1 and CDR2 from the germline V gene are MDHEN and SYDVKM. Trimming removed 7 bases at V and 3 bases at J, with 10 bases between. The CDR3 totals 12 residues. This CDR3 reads CASTSGFYEQYF. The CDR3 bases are TGTGCCAGCACCTCAGGGTTCTACGAGCAGTACTTC.

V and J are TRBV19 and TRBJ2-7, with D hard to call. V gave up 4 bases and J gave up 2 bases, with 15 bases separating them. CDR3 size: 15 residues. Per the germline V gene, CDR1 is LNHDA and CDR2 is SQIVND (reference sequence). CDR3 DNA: TGTGCCAGTAGTAACTCTTACGGAGCCGCCTACGAGCAGTACTTC. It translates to CASSNSYGAAYEQYF.

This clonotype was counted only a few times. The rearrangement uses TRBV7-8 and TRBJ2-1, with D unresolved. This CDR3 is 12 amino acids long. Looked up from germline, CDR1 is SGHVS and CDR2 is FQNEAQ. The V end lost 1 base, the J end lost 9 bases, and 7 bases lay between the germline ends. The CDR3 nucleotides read TGTGCCAGCAGCTTAGTACGTAGTGAGCAGTTCTTC. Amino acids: CASSLVRSEQFF. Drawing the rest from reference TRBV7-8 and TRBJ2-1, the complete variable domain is GAGVSQSPRYKVAKRGQDVALRCDPISGHVSLFWYQQALGQGPEFLTYFQNEAQLDKSGLPSDRFFAERPEGSVSTLKIQRTQQEDSAVYLCASSLVRSEQFFGPGTRLTVL.

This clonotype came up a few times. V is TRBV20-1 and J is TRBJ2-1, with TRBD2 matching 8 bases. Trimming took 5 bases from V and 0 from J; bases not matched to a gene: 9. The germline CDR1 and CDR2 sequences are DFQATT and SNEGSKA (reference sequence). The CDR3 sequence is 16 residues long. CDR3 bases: TGCAGTGCTCCGAAGGCAAGCGGGAGCTCCTACAATGAGCAGTTCTTC. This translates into CSAPKASGSSYNEQFF.

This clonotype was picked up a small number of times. CDR3 in DNA: TGTGCCAGCAATCTACAGGGGGCCGGAAACACCATATATTTT. Protein: CASNLQGAGNTIYF. The chain is built from TRBV7-2 and TRBJ1-3, with 9 bases identical to TRBD1. Germline loops: CDR1 SGHTA, CDR2 FQGNSA. The CDR3 spans 14 residues. Unmatched junction bases numbered 5, after V lost 7 bases and J lost 4 bases. The whole variable domain, filled in from reference TRBV7-2 and TRBJ1-3, reads GAGVSQSPSNKVTEKGKDVELRCDPISGHTALYWYRQSLGQGLEFLIYFQGNSAPDKSGLPSDRFSAERTGGSVSTLTIQRTQQEDSAVYLCASNLQGAGNTIYFGEGSWLTVV.

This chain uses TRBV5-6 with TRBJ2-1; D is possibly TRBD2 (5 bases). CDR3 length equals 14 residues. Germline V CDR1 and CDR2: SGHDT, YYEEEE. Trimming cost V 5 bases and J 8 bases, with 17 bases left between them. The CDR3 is CASRLDLRDDEQFF. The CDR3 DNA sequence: TGTGCCAGCAGGCTCGACTTGAGGGATGATGAGCAGTTCTTC.

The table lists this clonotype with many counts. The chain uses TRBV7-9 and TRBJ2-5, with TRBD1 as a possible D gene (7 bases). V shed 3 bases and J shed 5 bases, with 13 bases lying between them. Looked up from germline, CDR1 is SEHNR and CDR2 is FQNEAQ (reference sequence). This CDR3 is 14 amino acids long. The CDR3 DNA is TGTGCCAGCAGCTTCGGAGGGGGCTGGGAGACCCAGTACTTC. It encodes CASSFGGGWETQYF. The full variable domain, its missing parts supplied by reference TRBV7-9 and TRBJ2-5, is DTGVSQNPRHKITKRGQNVTFRCDPISEHNRLYWYRQTLGQGPEFLTYFQNEAQLEKSRLLSDRFSAERPKGSFSTLEIQRTEQGDSAMYLCASSFGGGWETQYFGPGTRLLVL.

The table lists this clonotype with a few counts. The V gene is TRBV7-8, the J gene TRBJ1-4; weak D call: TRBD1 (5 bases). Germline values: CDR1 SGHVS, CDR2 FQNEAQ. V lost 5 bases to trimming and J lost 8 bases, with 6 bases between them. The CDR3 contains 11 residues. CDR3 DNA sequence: TGTGCCAGCAGCCAGGGAGAAAAACTGTTTTTT. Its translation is CASSQGEKLFF.

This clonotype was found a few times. CDR3 DNA: TGTGCCACCAGCGGACACGGACTAGCGGGAGGTAGCTCCTACAATGAGCAGTTCTTC. It is translated as CATSGHGLAGGSSYNEQFF. This chain links TRBV15 with TRBJ2-1; 14 bases fit TRBD2. The V gene's germline CDR1 is LNHNV and CDR2 YYDKDF (reference sequence). This CDR3 is built from 19 residues. The V gene end was trimmed by 5 bases and the J gene end by 0 bases; junction bases not matched to a gene: 9.

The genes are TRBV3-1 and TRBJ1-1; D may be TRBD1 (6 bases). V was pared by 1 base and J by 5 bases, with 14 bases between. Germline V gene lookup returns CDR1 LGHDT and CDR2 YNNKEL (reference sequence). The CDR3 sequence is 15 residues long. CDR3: CASSQGTGRGTEAFF. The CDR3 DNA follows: TGTGCCAGCAGCCAAGGCACAGGGCGGGGGACTGAAGCTTTCTTT.

The CDR3 region has the DNA TGTGCCAGCAGCTTGAATAGCGGGAGGAGAAATGAGCAGTTCTTC. This gives the protein CASSLNSGRRNEQFF. The J gene is TRBJ2-1, the V gene TRBV5-5, with 10 nucleotides matching TRBD2. V shed 1 base, J shed 7 bases, and the junction held 5 bases outside the gene matches. From germline, CDR1 is SGHKS and CDR2 YYEKEE (reference sequence). This CDR3 region has 15 residues.

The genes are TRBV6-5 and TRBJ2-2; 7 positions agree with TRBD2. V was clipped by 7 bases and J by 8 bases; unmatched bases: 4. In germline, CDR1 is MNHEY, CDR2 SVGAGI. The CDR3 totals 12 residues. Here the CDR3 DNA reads TGTGCCAGCAAAGCGGGAAGGGGGGAGCTGTTTTTT. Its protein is CASKAGRGELFF.

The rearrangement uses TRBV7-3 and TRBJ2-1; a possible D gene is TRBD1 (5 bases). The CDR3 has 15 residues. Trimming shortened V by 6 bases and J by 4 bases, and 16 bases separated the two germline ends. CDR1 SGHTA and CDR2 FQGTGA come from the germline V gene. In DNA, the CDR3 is TGTGCCAGCAGTTACGGCAGGGCCATTTACAATGAGCAGTTCTTC. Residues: CASSYGRAIYNEQFF. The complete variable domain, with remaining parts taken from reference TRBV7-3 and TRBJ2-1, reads GAGVSQTPSNKVTEKGKYVELRCDPISGHTALYWYRQSLGQGPEFLIYFQGTGAADDSGLPNDRFFAVRPEGSVSTLKIQRTERGDSAVYLCASSYGRAIYNEQFFGPGTRLTVL.

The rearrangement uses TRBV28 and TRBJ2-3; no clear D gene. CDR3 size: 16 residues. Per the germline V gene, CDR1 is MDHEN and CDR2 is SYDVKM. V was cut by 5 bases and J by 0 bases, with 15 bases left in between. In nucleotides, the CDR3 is TGTGCCAGCAGTCCTATCCGACAACGTAGCACAGATACGCAGTATTTT. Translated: CASSPIRQRSTDTQYF. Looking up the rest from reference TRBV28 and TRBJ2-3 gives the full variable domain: DVKVTQSSRYLVKRTGEKVFLECVQDMDHENMFWYRQDPGLGLRLIYFSYDVKMKEKGDIPEGYSVSREKKERFSLILESASTNQTSMYLCASSPIRQRSTDTQYFGPGTRLTVL.

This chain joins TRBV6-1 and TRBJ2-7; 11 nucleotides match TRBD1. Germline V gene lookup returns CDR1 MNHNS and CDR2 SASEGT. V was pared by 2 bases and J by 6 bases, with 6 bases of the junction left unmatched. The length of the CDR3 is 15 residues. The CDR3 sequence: CASSEPGQGDSEQYF. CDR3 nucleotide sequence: TGTGCCAGCAGTGAACCGGGACAGGGGGACTCCGAGCAGTACTTC.

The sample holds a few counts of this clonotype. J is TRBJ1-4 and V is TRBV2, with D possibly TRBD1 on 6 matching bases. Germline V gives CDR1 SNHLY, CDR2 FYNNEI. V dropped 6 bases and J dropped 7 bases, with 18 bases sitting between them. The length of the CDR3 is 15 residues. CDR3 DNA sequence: TGTGCCAGCAGCCTCAATCCGGGGGCCAGTGAAAAACTGTTTTTT. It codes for CASSLNPGASEKLFF. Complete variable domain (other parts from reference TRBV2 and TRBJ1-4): EPEVTQTPSHQVTQMGQEVILRCVPISNHLYFYWYRQILGQKVEFLVSFYNNEISEKSEIFDDQFSVERPDGSNFTLKIRSTKLEDSAMYFCASSLNPGASEKLFFGSGTQLSVL.

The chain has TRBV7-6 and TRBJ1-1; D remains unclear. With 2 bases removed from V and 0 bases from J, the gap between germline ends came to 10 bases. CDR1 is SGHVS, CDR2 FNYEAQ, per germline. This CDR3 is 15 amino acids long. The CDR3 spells CASSLRSSMNTEAFF. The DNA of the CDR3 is TGTGCCAGCAGCTTAAGGAGCAGTATGAACACTGAAGCTTTCTTT.

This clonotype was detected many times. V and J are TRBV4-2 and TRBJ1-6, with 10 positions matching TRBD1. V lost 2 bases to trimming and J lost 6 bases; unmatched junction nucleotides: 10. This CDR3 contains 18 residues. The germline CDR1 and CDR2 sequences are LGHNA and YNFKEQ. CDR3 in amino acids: CASSQLAGTGVFNSPLHF. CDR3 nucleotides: TGTGCCAGCAGCCAATTGGCGGGGACAGGGGTTTTTAATTCACCCCTCCACTTT.

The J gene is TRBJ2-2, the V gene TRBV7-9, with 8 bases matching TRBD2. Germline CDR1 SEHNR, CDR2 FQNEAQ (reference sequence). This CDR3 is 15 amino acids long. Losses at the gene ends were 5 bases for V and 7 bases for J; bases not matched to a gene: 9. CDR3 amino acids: CASSPRTSPSGELFF. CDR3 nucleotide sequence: TGTGCCAGCAGCCCAAGGACTAGCCCCAGCGGGGAGCTGTTTTTT.

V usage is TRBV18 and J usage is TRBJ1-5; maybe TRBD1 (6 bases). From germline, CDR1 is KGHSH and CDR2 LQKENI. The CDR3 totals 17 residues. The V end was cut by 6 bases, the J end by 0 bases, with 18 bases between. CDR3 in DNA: TGTGCCAGCTCCCAAAGGGGGACTCTTGATAGCAATCAGCCCCAGCATTTT. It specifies CASSQRGTLDSNQPQHF.

The CDR3 sequence is CASSYREGYEQYF. The CDR3 DNA is TGTGCCAGCAGTTACAGGGAAGGCTACGAGCAGTACTTC. The rearrangement links TRBV6-2 or TRBV6-3 to TRBJ2-7; unclear D gene. CDR3 length: 13 residues. Deletions cut 2 bases from V and 3 bases from J, with 8 bases between. Germline V gene lookup returns CDR1 MNHEY and CDR2 SVGEGT.

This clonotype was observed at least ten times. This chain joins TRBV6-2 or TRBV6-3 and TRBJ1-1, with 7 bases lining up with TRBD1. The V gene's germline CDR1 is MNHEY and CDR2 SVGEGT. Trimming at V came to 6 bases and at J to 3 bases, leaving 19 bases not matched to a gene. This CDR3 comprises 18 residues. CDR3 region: CASSSKGTARRRDTEAFF. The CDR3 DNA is TGTGCCAGCAGCTCGAAAGGGACAGCGAGACGTAGGGACACTGAAGCTTTCTTT.

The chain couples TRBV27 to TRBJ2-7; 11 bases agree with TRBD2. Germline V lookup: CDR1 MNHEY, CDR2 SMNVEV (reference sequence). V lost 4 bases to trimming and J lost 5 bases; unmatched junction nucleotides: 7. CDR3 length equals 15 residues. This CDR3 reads CASSYRSGRGHEQYF. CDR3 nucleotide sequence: TGTGCCAGCAGTTACCGTAGCGGGAGGGGGCACGAGCAGTACTTC.

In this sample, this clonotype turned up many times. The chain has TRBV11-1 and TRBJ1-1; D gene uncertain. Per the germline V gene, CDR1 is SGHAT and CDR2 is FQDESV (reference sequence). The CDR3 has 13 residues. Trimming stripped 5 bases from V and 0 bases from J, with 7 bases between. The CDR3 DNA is TGTGCCAGCAGCGTATTTTTGAACACTGAAGCTTTCTTT. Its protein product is CASSVFLNTEAFF.

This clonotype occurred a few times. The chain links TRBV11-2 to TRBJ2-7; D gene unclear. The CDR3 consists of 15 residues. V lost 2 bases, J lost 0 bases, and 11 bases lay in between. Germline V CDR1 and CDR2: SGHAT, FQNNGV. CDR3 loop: CASSLLVVSSYEQYF. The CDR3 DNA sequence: TGTGCCAGCAGCTTATTGGTAGTTAGCTCCTACGAGCAGTACTTC.